A selection of T cell receptor beta chains follows, all from one sample in a study of identical twins. TCRdb analysed the 5' RACE reads with MiXCR anew, one entry per CDR3 protein. The data show hundreds of thousands of distinct CDR3 sequences, with more than 8% seen just once and 6% to 8.5% held by the top ten. The sample also formed part of further work on yellow fever vaccine responses in identical twins.

The sequencing sample was made of CD8+ T cells sorted from blood. These receptor sequences come from a woman younger than 30 in good health. Each CDR3 is given with its conserved first and last residue. The D gene is left open where the match is weak. A row's size may be missing; if present it is once, few, many or a size class.

abundance: many; d_gene: .; v_gene: TRBV5-1; j_gene: TRBJ2-7; CDR3aa: CASSSEGGSYEQYF; CDR3nt: TGCGCCAGCAGCTCCGAGGGGGGGTCCTACGAGCAGTACTTC
abundance: .; d_gene: .; v_gene: TRBV4-3; j_gene: TRBJ2-1; CDR3aa: CASSQDLGGSYNEQLF; CDR3nt: TGCGCCAGCAGCCAAGATCTGGGGGGATCCTACAATGAGCAGTTATTC
abundance: few; d_gene: .; v_gene: TRBV7-9; j_gene: TRBJ1-3; CDR3aa: CASRLPPGPNSGNTIYF; CDR3nt: TGTGCCAGCAGGTTACCACCGGGACCTAACTCTGGAAACACCATATATTTT
abundance: many; d_gene: .; v_gene: TRBV7-9; j_gene: TRBJ2-5; CDR3aa: CASSTLGETQYF; CDR3nt: TGTGCCAGCAGCACCCTGGGGGAGACCCAGTACTTC
abundance: .; d_gene: .; v_gene: TRBV6-5; j_gene: TRBJ2-7; CDR3aa: CATQGLSYEQYF; CDR3nt: TGTGCCACTCAGGGTTTGTCCTACGAGCAGTACTTC
abundance: .; d_gene: .; v_gene: TRBV27; j_gene: TRBJ2-7; CDR3aa: CASNLQGHYEQYF; CDR3nt: TGTGCCAGCAATCTGCAGGGACACTACGAGCAGTACTTC
abundance: .; d_gene: .; v_gene: TRBV6-1; j_gene: TRBJ2-7; CDR3aa: CASREISGLSSYEQYF; CDR3nt: TGTGCCAGCAGGGAAATAAGCGGGCTTAGCTCCTACGAGCAGTACTTC
abundance: few; d_gene: TRBD2; v_gene: TRBV4-3; j_gene: TRBJ2-1; CDR3aa: CASSQMRLLAGGPYNEQFF; CDR3nt: TGCGCCAGCAGCCAGATGAGACTCCTAGCGGGAGGCCCTTACAATGAGCAGTTCTTC
abundance: few; d_gene: .; v_gene: TRBV20-1; j_gene: TRBJ1-2; CDR3aa: CSALLRFPGYTF; CDR3nt: TGCAGTGCCCTGCTCCGCTTCCCGGGCTACACCTTC
abundance: many; d_gene: TRBD2; v_gene: TRBV9; j_gene: TRBJ2-1; CDR3aa: CASSRGGLGEQFF; CDR3nt: TGTGCCAGCTCCCGGGGGGGCCTCGGTGAGCAGTTCTTC
abundance: many; d_gene: TRBD1; v_gene: TRBV20-1; j_gene: TRBJ2-1; CDR3aa: CSAREGTGGSEQFF; CDR3nt: TGCAGTGCTAGAGAGGGGACAGGGGGATCTGAGCAGTTCTTC
abundance: few; d_gene: TRBD2; v_gene: TRBV3-1; j_gene: TRBJ2-4; CDR3aa: CASRKTSGNGVQYF; CDR3nt: TGTGCCAGCAGGAAGACTAGCGGTAACGGGGTTCAGTACTTC
abundance: few; d_gene: .; v_gene: TRBV7-8; j_gene: TRBJ2-5; CDR3aa: CASSLMYRGRPIQETQYF; CDR3nt: TGTGCCAGCAGCTTAATGTACCGCGGCCGACCCATCCAAGAGACCCAGTACTTC
abundance: .; d_gene: TRBD2; v_gene: TRBV7-2; j_gene: TRBJ2-5; CDR3aa: CASSFPGLEETQYF; CDR3nt: TGTGCCAGCAGCTTCCCGGGACTAGAAGAGACCCAGTACTTC
abundance: many; d_gene: .; v_gene: TRBV5-6; j_gene: TRBJ1-1; CDR3aa: CASSLNGQTSEAFF; CDR3nt: TGTGCCAGCAGCCTGAACGGACAGACTTCTGAAGCTTTCTTT
abundance: .; d_gene: TRBD1; v_gene: TRBV7-3; j_gene: TRBJ2-1; CDR3aa: CASSSGQTNYNEQFF; CDR3nt: TGTGCCAGCAGCTCGGGACAGACCAACTACAATGAGCAGTTCTTC
abundance: few; d_gene: TRBD2; v_gene: TRBV10-3; j_gene: TRBJ2-1; CDR3aa: CAISDPPGGNNEQFF; CDR3nt: TGTGCCATCAGTGACCCTCCCGGGGGGAACAATGAGCAGTTCTTC
abundance: many; d_gene: .; v_gene: TRBV29-1; j_gene: TRBJ2-1; CDR3aa: CSVEGRIVLNEQFF; CDR3nt: TGCAGCGTTGAAGGTAGAATAGTCCTCAATGAGCAGTTCTTC
abundance: many; d_gene: .; v_gene: TRBV11-2; j_gene: TRBJ1-6; CDR3aa: CASSWPTAASSYNSPLHF; CDR3nt: TGTGCCAGCAGCTGGCCGACAGCCGCGAGCTCCTATAATTCACCCCTCCACTTT
abundance: many; d_gene: .; v_gene: TRBV10-3; j_gene: TRBJ2-5; CDR3aa: CAISEYREIQETQYF; CDR3nt: TGTGCCATCAGTGAGTACAGGGAAATCCAAGAGACCCAGTACTTC
abundance: many; d_gene: .; v_gene: TRBV27; j_gene: TRBJ2-1; CDR3aa: CASSFRAYSYNEQFF; CDR3nt: TGTGCCAGCAGTTTTCGGGCGTACTCCTACAATGAGCAGTTCTTC
abundance: .; d_gene: .; v_gene: TRBV12-3/TRBV12-4; j_gene: TRBJ2-7; CDR3aa: CASRDYYEQYF; CDR3nt: TGTGCCAGCAGGGACTACTACGAGCAGTACTTC
abundance: .; d_gene: .; v_gene: TRBV28; j_gene: TRBJ2-5; CDR3aa: CASSFQAGRETQYF; CDR3nt: TGTGCCAGCAGTTTTCAGGCGGGGCGGGAGACCCAGTACTTC
abundance: many; d_gene: TRBD2; v_gene: TRBV7-6; j_gene: TRBJ2-1; CDR3aa: CASSLDSGRAHHEQFF; CDR3nt: TGTGCCAGCAGCTTAGATTCCGGGAGGGCCCATCATGAGCAGTTCTTC
abundance: few; d_gene: .; v_gene: TRBV3-1; j_gene: TRBJ2-6; CDR3aa: CACSQAFSGAGANVLTF; CDR3nt: TGTGCCTGCTCCCAAGCGTTCTCAGGGGCTGGGGCCAACGTCCTGACTTTC
abundance: .; d_gene: TRBD1; v_gene: TRBV7-8; j_gene: TRBJ2-1; CDR3aa: CASSRPGQGLNEQFF; CDR3nt: TGTGCCAGCAGCCGTCCGGGACAGGGTTTGAATGAGCAGTTCTTC
abundance: .; d_gene: .; v_gene: TRBV19; j_gene: TRBJ2-2; CDR3aa: CASIGVGHTGELFF; CDR3nt: TGTGCCAGTATAGGAGTAGGACACACCGGGGAGCTGTTTTTT
abundance: .; d_gene: .; v_gene: TRBV20-1; j_gene: TRBJ2-7; CDR3aa: CSAREATFYEQYF; CDR3nt: TGCAGTGCTAGAGAGGCGACATTCTACGAGCAGTACTTC
abundance: many; d_gene: .; v_gene: TRBV29-1; j_gene: TRBJ1-2; CDR3aa: CSVVSHLRDGYTF; CDR3nt: TGCAGCGTTGTAAGCCACCTAAGGGATGGCTACACCTTC
abundance: .; d_gene: TRBD2; v_gene: TRBV12-3/TRBV12-4; j_gene: TRBJ2-5; CDR3aa: CACCLEGTSGNGQETQYF; CDR3nt: TGTGCCTGCTGTTTAGAAGGGACTAGCGGGAACGGCCAAGAGACCCAGTACTTC
abundance: many; d_gene: TRBD1; v_gene: TRBV5-1; j_gene: TRBJ2-5; CDR3aa: CATRGQEQETQYF; CDR3nt: TGCGCCACCCGAGGACAGGAGCAAGAGACCCAGTACTTC
abundance: .; d_gene: .; v_gene: TRBV6-4; j_gene: TRBJ1-1; CDR3aa: CASSDSGIRGTEAFF; CDR3nt: TGTGCCAGCAGTGACTCGGGCATACGTGGCACTGAAGCTTTCTTT
abundance: many; d_gene: .; v_gene: TRBV27; j_gene: TRBJ2-7; CDR3aa: CASSYTREGTYEQYF; CDR3nt: TGTGCCAGCAGTTACACCAGGGAAGGGACCTACGAGCAGTACTTC
abundance: .; d_gene: .; v_gene: TRBV28; j_gene: TRBJ2-4; CDR3aa: CASSLPRTSEAKNIQYF; CDR3nt: TGTGCCAGCAGTTTACCGCGGACCTCCGAAGCCAAAAACATTCAGTACTTC
abundance: many; d_gene: .; v_gene: TRBV2; j_gene: TRBJ2-7; CDR3aa: CASSENRPYEQYF; CDR3nt: TGTGCCAGCAGTGAAAACAGGCCGTACGAGCAGTACTTC
abundance: many; d_gene: .; v_gene: TRBV28; j_gene: TRBJ2-1; CDR3aa: CASSLFGGGRDSNEQFF; CDR3nt: TGTGCCAGCAGTTTATTTGGGGGCGGCCGGGACTCTAATGAGCAGTTCTTC